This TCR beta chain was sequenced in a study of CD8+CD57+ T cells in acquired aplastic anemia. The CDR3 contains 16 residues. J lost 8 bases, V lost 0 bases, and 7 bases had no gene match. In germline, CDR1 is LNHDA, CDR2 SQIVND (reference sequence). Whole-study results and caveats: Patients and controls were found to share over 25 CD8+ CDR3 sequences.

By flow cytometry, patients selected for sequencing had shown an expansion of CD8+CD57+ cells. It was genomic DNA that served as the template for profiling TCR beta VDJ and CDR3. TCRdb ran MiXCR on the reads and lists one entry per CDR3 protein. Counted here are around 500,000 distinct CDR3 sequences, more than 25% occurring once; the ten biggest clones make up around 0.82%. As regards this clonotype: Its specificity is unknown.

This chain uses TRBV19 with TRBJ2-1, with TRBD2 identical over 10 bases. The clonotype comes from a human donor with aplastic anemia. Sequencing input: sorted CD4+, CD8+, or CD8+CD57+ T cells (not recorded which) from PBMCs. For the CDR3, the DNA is TGTGCCAGTAGTATAGACAGCGGGAGGGCACACTATGAGCAGTTCTTC. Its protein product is CASSIDSGRAHYEQFF. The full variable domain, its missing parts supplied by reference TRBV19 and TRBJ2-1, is DGGITQSPKYLFRKEGQNVTLSCEQNLNHDAMYWYRQDPGQGLRLIYYSQIVNDFQKGDIAEGYSVSREKKESFPLTVTSAQKNPTAFYLCASSIDSGRAHYEQFFGPGTRLTVL.